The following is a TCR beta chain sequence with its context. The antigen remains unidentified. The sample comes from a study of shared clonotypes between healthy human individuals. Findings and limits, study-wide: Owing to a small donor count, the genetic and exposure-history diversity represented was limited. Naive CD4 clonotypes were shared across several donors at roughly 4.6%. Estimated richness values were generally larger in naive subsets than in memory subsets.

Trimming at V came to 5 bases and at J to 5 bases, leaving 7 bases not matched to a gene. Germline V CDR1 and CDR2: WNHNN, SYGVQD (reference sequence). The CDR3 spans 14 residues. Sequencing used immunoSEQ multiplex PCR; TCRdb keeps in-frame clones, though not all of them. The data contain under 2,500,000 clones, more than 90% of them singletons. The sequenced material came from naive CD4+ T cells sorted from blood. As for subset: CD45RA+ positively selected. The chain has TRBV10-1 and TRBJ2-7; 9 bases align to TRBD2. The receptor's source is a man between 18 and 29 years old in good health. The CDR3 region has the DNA TGCGCCAGCAGTCGAAGCGGGGGGCTCGACGAGCAGTACTTC. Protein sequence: CASSRSGGLDEQYF.